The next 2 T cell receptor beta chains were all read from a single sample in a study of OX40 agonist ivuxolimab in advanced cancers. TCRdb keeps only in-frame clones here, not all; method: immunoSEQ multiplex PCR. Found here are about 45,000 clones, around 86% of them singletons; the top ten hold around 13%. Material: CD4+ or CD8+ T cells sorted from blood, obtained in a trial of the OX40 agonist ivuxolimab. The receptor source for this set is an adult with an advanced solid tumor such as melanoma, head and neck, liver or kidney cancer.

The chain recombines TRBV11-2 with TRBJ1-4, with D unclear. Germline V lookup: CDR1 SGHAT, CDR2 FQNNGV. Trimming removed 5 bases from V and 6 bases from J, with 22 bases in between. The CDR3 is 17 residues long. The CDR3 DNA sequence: TGTGCCAGCAGCGCAGGCCCCGTGCGGGGTAGGGATGAAAAACTGTTTTTT. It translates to CASSAGPVRGRDEKLFF.

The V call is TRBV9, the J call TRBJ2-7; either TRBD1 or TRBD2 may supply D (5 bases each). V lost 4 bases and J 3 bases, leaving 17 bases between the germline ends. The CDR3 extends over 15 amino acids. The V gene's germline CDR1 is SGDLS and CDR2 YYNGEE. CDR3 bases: TGTGCCAGCAGCCAGGGAGTCCTAAATCACTACGAGCAGTACTTC. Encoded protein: CASSQGVLNHYEQYF.